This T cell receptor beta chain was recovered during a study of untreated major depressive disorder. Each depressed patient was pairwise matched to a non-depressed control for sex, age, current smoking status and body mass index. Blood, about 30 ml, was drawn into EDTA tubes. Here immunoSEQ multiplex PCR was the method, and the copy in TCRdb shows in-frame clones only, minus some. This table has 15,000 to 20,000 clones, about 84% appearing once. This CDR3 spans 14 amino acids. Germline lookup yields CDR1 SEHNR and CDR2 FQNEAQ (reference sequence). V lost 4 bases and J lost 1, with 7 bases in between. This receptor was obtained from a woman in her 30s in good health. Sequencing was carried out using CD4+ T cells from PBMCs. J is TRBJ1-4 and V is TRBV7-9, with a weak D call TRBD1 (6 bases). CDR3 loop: CASSSQGTNEKLFF. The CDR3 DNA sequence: TGTGCCAGCAGCTCACAGGGAACTAATGAAAAACTGTTTTTT. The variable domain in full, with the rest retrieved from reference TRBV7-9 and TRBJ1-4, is DTGVSQNPRHKITKRGQNVTFRCDPISEHNRLYWYRQTLGQGPEFLTYFQNEAQLEKSRLLSDRFSAERPKGSFSTLEIQRTEQGDSAMYLCASSSQGTNEKLFFGSGTQLSVL.